This T cell receptor beta chain was sequenced during a study (dated by TCRdb to 2012 to 2014). The germline ends are 11 bases apart after V is trimmed by 0 bases and J by 0 bases. CDR1 and CDR2 are drawn from the germline V gene: LGHNA, YSLEER. The CDR3 has 16 amino acids, counting the end cysteine and phenylalanine. Solely the CDR3 DNA is kept, with 48 bases framed from the first base. The instrument was an Illumina Genome Analyzer IIx. TCRdb reran the public reads through fastp at Q25 and MiXCR, keeping productive beta chains. Every distinct CDR3 protein forms one entry, paired with its most common genes and DNA. This sample lists over 14,000 distinct CDR3 sequences; about 30% were detected once. The ten largest clones take up 15% to 20% of the sample. Based on its abundance in the sample, this clonotype is medium-sized (0.01 to 0.1%). There is no known antigen for this receptor. There are no base qualities to consult, and no much larger clone falls within one base.

The V and J segments used are TRBV4-3 and TRBJ1-1, with no confidently assigned D gene. This receptor was obtained from a human donor. Specimen: blood. Read as DNA, the sequence is TGCGCCAGCAGCCAAGATCCGGCAGTCATGAACACTGAAGCTTTCTTT. It specifies CASSQDPAVMNTEAFF.